The rows below give T cell receptor beta chains drawn from one sample of a study of brain metastases from non-small cell lung cancer. Produced via immunoSEQ multiplex PCR; TCRdb's table is partial and in-frame only. The table has about 1,200 clones, 80% to 90% seen once; the top ten hold around 7.9%. The sequenced sample was tumor-adjacent normal tissue. The receptors here all came from a donor older than 35 with non-small cell lung cancer. The CDR3 runs from the conserved cysteine through the conserved F or W. A D gene is named only where the DNA matches it firmly.

d_call,j_call,v_call,cdr3_aa
NA,TRBJ1-5,TRBV27,CASSLGSNQPQHF
TRBD1,TRBJ1-2,TRBV4-2,CASSQRNPGTGGDYGYTF
TRBD2,TRBJ2-1,TRBV11-3,CASSPGGGASYNEQFF
NA,TRBJ2-1,TRBV11-3,CASSDGTAGEQFF
NA,TRBJ2-3,TRBV27,CASRPSTRVVGVMQYF
TRBD1,TRBJ1-6,TRBV14,CASSLSRGQSYNSPLHF
NA,TRBJ1-2,TRBV24-1,CATSDVSRGGYTF
TRBD1,TRBJ1-2,TRBV7-9,CASSPGGSGYGYTF
NA,TRBJ2-3,TRBV7-2,CASSLTGSDTQYF
NA,TRBJ1-1,TRBV2,CASSSRVKEAFF
NA,TRBJ1-2,TRBV12-3/TRBV12-4,CASAASRGYGYTF
NA,TRBJ2-5,TRBV9,CASSVRATGETQYF
NA,TRBJ1-6,TRBV19,CASSISRENSPLHF
NA,TRBJ2-3,TRBV7-6,CASSLTRSTDTQYF
NA,TRBJ2-1,TRBV9,CASSNRGAPYNEQFF
NA,TRBJ2-3,TRBV7-6,CASSWERNTDTQYF
NA,TRBJ1-1,TRBV5-1,CASSLGVENTEAFF
TRBD1,TRBJ1-5,TRBV6-1,CASSAATGARNQPQHF
NA,TRBJ2-3,TRBV5-1,CASSSNSDGTDTQYF
NA,TRBJ2-1,TRBV10-2,CASSDPPNHNEQFF